Listed below are T cell receptor beta chains from one sample, sequenced in a study of shared clonotypes between healthy human individuals. Clones were read by immunoSEQ multiplex PCR, and TCRdb kept only the in-frame ones, dropping some. The table has millions of clones, about 93% seen once; the top ten hold more than 1.5%. The source material was naive CD8+ T cells from PBMCs. These receptors all stem from a man aged 18 to 30 in good health. Some clones in this sample may be carry-over from other donors' samples. Both conserved end residues are part of each CDR3. The order of the fields is V gene, J gene, CDR3 protein.

TRBV28,TRBJ2-3,CASSTILAGHSTDTQYF
TRBV7-9,TRBJ2-1,CASSLPGLGRNEQFF
TRBV7-2,TRBJ2-1,CASSLGLGRHSYNEQFF
TRBV19,TRBJ2-3,CASSIMATTDTQYF
TRBV9,TRBJ2-7,CASNSRGQGSSEQYF
TRBV6-5,TRBJ2-5,CASSYLRQGRKTQYF
TRBV9,TRBJ2-1,CASSVSKGEQFF
TRBV5-4,TRBJ1-2,CASSLALGAVYGYTF
TRBV28,TRBJ2-7,CASSLGLQGEQYF
TRBV7-3,TRBJ2-3,CASSSLAGDGTDTQYF
TRBV7-9,TRBJ2-3,CASSWGRLVLAGGADTQYF
TRBV10-3,TRBJ2-2,CAISEVGLDSAGELFF
TRBV28,TRBJ1-5,CASSLLGGQEDQPQHF
TRBV4-1,TRBJ1-2,CASSQPGVGYGYTF
TRBV6-4,TRBJ2-2,CASPLSRTANTGELFF
TRBV11-2,TRBJ2-1,CASSSGTYNEQFF
TRBV7-8,TRBJ1-2,CASSSHRTGGSYGYTF
TRBV5-1,TRBJ1-1,CASSLAKWGLTEAFF
TRBV27,TRBJ1-5,CASSLWTNQPQHF
TRBV9,TRBJ2-1,CASSASGRASYNEQFF
TRBV27,TRBJ2-7,CASSPTGQGAYEQYF
TRBV4-1,TRBJ2-7,CASSQGFGGQYYEQYF
TRBV5-1,TRBJ1-2,CASSLVAGPNYGYTF
TRBV19,TRBJ2-7,CASSPEGGLPYEQYF
TRBV4-3,TRBJ1-2,CASSQGHRVNYGYTF
TRBV7-6,TRBJ1-2,CASSLDPTGVDGYTF
TRBV10-2,TRBJ1-4,CASSESLGKLFF
TRBV5-6,TRBJ2-7,CASSLILALGEQYF
TRBV7-9,TRBJ2-7,CASRRVRQGVPYEQYF
TRBV7-6,TRBJ1-1,CASSQQGVNTEAFF
TRBV7-2,TRBJ2-2,CASSLAGPAGELFF
TRBV2,TRBJ2-7,CASSVRGFLYEQYF
TRBV13,TRBJ1-2,CASSLLGSQYGYTF
TRBV4-2,TRBJ2-1,CASSQDRSGYNEQFF
TRBV5-1,TRBJ2-1,CASSLDLHDEQFF
TRBV7-9,TRBJ2-7,CASSSTRTGGYEQYF
TRBV5-1,TRBJ2-3,CASSQTSPRDPDTQYF
TRBV27,TRBJ2-3,CASSLPSDTQYF
TRBV28,TRBJ2-1,CASSLSEQFF
TRBV28,TRBJ1-5,CASSSTRGRGGQPQHF
TRBV11-2,TRBJ2-5,CASSSFGWGAETQYF
TRBV29-1,TRBJ2-7,CSARTGSPYEQYF